A selection of T cell receptor beta chains follows, all from one sample in a study of CD8 T cells in Susac syndrome. One entry per CDR3 protein, called by TCRdb with MiXCR from the immunoSEQ multiplex PCR reads. This table has around 110,000 distinct CDR3 sequences, approximately 93% appearing once. Material for sequencing was CD8+ T cells from PBMCs. The receptors were sampled from a human donor with Susac syndrome. Each CDR3 is given with its conserved first and last residue. The D gene is left open where the match is weak. Some rows mark clone size as missing; the rest say once, few, many or name a class of expanded clone.

V	J	D	size	DNA	CDR3
TRBV14	TRBJ1-1	NA	NA	TGTGCCAGCAGCCAAAATCAGAGGCAGAACACTGAAGCTTTCTTT	CASSQNQRQNTEAFF
TRBV13	TRBJ2-5	TRBD2	NA	TGTGCCAGCAGCTCCCCTAGCGGTTCGGGACGAGAGACCCAGTACTTC	CASSSPSGSGRETQYF
TRBV13	TRBJ1-1	NA	NA	TGTGCCAGCAGCTTAGCAGGGTGGGCTTTCTTT	CASSLAGWAFF
TRBV7-9	TRBJ2-5	TRBD1	NA	TGTGCCAGCAGCTCCCACGACAGGGCGGAAGAGACCCAGTACTTC	CASSSHDRAEETQYF
TRBV3-1	TRBJ2-5	TRBD1	NA	TGTGCCAGCGGACAGGGCGATGAGACCCAGTACTTC	CASGQGDETQYF
TRBV27	TRBJ2-7	NA	NA	TGTGCCAGCAGTTTAGGGGCCATGAGGAGCTACGAGCAGTACTTC	CASSLGAMRSYEQYF
TRBV20-1	TRBJ1-5	TRBD1	NA	TGCAGTGCTAGTGGTCAGGGGGCCGGAAGCAATCAGCCCCAGCATTTT	CSASGQGAGSNQPQHF
TRBV27	TRBJ1-6	TRBD1	NA	TGTGCCAGCAGTCCGGGGGGGACAGAAAGTAATTCACCCCTCCACTTT	CASSPGGTESNSPLHF
TRBV29-1	TRBJ1-1	NA	NA	TGCAGCGTTGACAGGGGTCGGGACACTGAAGCTTTCTTT	CSVDRGRDTEAFF
TRBV4-1	TRBJ2-5	NA	NA	TGCGCCAGCAGCCAAGATGGGGAGGAGACCCAGTACTTC	CASSQDGEETQYF
TRBV12-5	TRBJ1-3	TRBD1	NA	TGTGCTAGTGGCACCCCAGGACAGGGTGTAGGAAACACCATATATTTT	CASGTPGQGVGNTIYF
TRBV27	TRBJ2-1	TRBD2	NA	TGTGCCAGCAGTCGGGCGGGGGGTCCCTACAATGAGCAGTTCTTC	CASSRAGGPYNEQFF
TRBV20-1	TRBJ1-1	NA	once	TGCAGTGCTAGAGATGTCAACGGTAGCGGCACTGAAGCTTTCTTT	CSARDVNGSGTEAFF
TRBV5-1	TRBJ1-1	TRBD1	once	TGCGCCAGCAGCCAAGGGACAGACACTGAAGCTTTCTTT	CASSQGTDTEAFF
TRBV7-9	TRBJ2-7	NA	NA	TGTGCCAGCAGCTTAGCGGGTTCCACCTACGAGCAGTACTTC	CASSLAGSTYEQYF
TRBV7-9	TRBJ1-5	NA	NA	TGTGCCAGCAGCTTACCGGGACAAGGACAGCCCCAGCATTTT	CASSLPGQGQPQHF
TRBV20-1	TRBJ1-1	NA	NA	TGCAGTGCCAGGCAGGGGACTGAAGCTTTCTTT	CSARQGTEAFF
TRBV7-9	TRBJ1-1	NA	NA	TGTGCCAGCCCATTAGGGGTTGAAGCTTTCTTT	CASPLGVEAFF
TRBV12-3/TRBV12-4	TRBJ2-2	NA	once	TGTGCCAGCAGTTTAAGGTTAGACACCGGGGAGCTGTTTTTT	CASSLRLDTGELFF
TRBV25-1	TRBJ1-1	NA	NA	TGTGCCAGCAGTGAATACGGGACGGGGGGCGCTGAAGCTTTCTTT	CASSEYGTGGAEAFF
TRBV27	TRBJ2-2	NA	NA	TGTGCCAGCAGTTTGTTGGGTTCTCCCGGGGAGCTGTTTTTT	CASSLLGSPGELFF
TRBV20-1	TRBJ1-2	NA	NA	TGCAGTGCTAGACAGGGCCCCCTGAGCGGCTACACCTTC	CSARQGPLSGYTF